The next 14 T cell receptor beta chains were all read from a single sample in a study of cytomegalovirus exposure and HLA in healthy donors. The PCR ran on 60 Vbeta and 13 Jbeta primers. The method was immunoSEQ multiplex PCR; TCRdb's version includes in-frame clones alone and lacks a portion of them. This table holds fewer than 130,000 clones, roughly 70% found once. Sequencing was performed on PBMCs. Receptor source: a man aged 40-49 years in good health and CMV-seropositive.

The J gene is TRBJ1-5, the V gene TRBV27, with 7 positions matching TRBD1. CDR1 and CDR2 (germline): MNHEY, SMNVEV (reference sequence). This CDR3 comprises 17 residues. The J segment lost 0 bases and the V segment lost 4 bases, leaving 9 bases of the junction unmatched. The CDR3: CASSSNRGTYSNQPQHF. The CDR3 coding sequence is TGTGCCAGCAGTTCGAACAGGGGAACTTATAGCAATCAGCCCCAGCATTTT.

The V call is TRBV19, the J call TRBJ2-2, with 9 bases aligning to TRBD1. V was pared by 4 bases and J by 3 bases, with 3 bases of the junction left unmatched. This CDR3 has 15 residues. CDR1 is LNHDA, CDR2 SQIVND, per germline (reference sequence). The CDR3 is CASSKDRGYTGELFF. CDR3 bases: TGTGCCAGTAGTAAAGACAGGGGGTACACCGGGGAGCTGTTTTTT.

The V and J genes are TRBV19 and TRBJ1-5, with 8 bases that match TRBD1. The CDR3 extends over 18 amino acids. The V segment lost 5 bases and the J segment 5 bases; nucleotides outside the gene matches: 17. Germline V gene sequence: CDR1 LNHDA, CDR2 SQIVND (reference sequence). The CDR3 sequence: CASSVNPFGQGGYQPQHF. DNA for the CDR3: TGTGCCAGTAGTGTCAACCCCTTCGGACAGGGAGGATATCAGCCCCAGCATTTT.

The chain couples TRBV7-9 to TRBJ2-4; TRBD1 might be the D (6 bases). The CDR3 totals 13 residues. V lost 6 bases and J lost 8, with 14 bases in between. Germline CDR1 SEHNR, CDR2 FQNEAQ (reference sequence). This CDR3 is CASSVLSGDIQYF. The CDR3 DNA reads TGTGCCAGCAGTGTACTGTCAGGGGACATTCAGTACTTC.

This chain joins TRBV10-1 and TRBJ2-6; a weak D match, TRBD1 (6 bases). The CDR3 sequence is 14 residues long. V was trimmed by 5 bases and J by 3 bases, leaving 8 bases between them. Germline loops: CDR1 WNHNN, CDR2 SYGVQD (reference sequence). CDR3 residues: CASSSGDGANVLTF. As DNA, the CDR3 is TGCGCCAGCAGTTCAGGGGATGGGGCCAACGTCCTGACTTTC.

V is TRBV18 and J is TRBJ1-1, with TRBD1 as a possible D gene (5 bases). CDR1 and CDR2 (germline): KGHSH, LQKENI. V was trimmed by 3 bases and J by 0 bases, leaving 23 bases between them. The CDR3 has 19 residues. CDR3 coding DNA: TGTGCCAGCTCACCGCGGGACCTATCAGGTTGGGGCTTGAACACTGAAGCTTTCTTT. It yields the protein CASSPRDLSGWGLNTEAFF.

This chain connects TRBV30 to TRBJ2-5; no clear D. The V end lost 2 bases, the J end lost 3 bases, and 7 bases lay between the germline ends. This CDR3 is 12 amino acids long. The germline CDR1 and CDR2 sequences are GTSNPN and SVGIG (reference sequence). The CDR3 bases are TGTGCCTGGAGTCCCACAGAAGAGACCCAGTACTTC. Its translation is CAWSPTEETQYF. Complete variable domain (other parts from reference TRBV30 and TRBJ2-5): SQTIHQWPATLVQPVGSPLSLECTVEGTSNPNLYWYRQAAGRGLQLLFYSVGIGQISSEVPQNLSASRPQDRQFILSSKKLLLSDSGFYLCAWSPTEETQYFGPGTRLLVL.

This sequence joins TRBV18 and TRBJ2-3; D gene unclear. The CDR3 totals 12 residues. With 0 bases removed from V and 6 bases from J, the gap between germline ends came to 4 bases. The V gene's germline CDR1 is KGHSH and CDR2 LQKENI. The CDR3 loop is CASSPPLDTQYF. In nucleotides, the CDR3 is TGTGCCAGCTCACCACCCTTGGATACGCAGTATTTT.

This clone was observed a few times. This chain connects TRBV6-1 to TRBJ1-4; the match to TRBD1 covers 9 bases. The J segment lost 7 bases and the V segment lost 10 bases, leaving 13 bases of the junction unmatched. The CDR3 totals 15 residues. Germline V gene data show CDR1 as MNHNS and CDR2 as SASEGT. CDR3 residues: CATKQGAGKFEKLFF. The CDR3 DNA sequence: TGTGCCACCAAACAGGGGGCAGGGAAGTTTGAAAAACTGTTTTTT.

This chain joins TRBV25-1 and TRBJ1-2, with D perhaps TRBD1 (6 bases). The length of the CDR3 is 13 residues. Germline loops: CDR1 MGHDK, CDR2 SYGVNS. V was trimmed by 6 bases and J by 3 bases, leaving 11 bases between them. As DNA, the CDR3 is TGTGCCAGCAGCCTCGGACAGCACTATGGCTACACCTTC. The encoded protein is CASSLGQHYGYTF.

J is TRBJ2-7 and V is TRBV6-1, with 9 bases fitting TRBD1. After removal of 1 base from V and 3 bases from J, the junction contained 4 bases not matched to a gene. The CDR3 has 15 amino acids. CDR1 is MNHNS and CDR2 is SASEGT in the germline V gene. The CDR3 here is CASSEGTGAFYEQYV. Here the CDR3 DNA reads TGTGCCAGCAGTGAAGGGACAGGGGCCTTCTACGAGCAGTACGTC.

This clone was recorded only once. The CDR3, as DNA: TGTGCCTCCCTGCGACAGGGCGAAGCTTTCTTT. Translated, it gives CASLRQGEAFF. The chain employs TRBV30 and TRBJ1-1; TRBD1 matches at 7 bases. Per the germline V gene, CDR1 is GTSNPN and CDR2 is SVGIG (reference sequence). The CDR3 has 11 amino acids. V dropped 7 bases and J dropped 8; count of bases not matched to a gene: 7.

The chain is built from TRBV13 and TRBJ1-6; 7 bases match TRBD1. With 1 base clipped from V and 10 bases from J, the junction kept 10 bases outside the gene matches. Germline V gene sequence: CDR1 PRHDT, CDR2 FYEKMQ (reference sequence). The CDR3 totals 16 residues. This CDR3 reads CASSLEEGAGGSPLHF. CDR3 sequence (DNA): TGTGCCAGCAGCTTAGAGGAGGGGGCCGGGGGATCACCCCTCCACTTT. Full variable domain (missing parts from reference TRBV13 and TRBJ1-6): AAGVIQSPRHLIKEKRETATLKCYPIPRHDTVYWYQQGPGQDPQFLISFYEKMQSDKGSIPDRFSAQQFSDYHSELNMSSLELGDSALYFCASSLEEGAGGSPLHFGNGTRLTVT.

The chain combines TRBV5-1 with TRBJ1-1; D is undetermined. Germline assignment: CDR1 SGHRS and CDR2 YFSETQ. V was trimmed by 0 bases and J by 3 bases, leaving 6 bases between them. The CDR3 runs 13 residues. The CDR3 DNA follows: TGCGCCAGCAGCTTGGGGGCTTACACTGAAGCTTTCTTT. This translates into CASSLGAYTEAFF.